Below, 3 T cell receptor beta chains from the same sample are listed, as sequenced in a study of radiation and T cells in renal cell carcinoma. Repertoires were generated with immunoSEQ multiplex PCR, while TCRdb's copy carries only in-frame clones and drops some. The table includes roughly 53,000 clones, around 83% detected once. Described time point: baseline pretreatment blood. The treatment is: 15 Gy SBRT to primary tumor, nephrectomy 4 weeks later. The sequenced sample was blood, obtained from a patient whose treatment included radiotherapy and nephrectomy. The receptor set was obtained from a woman between 65 and 79 years old with renal cell carcinoma.

CDR3 nucleotides: TGCGCCAGCAGCCAGGGACAGGGTGGAGGAAAGGAGACCCAGTACTTC. Translated: CASSQGQGGGKETQYF. The rearrangement joins TRBV4-1 to TRBJ2-5; 9 bases match TRBD1. Germline loops: CDR1 MGHRA, CDR2 YSYEKL. The trim removed 3 bases at V and 5 bases at J, leaving 10 bases unmatched. This CDR3 has 16 amino acids.

The chain combines TRBV15 with TRBJ2-2; 8 bases align to TRBD2. The V and J ends lost 3 bases and 6 bases, in that order; junction bases with no gene match: 9. CDR1 and CDR2 (germline): LNHNV, YYDKDF (reference sequence). The CDR3 has 16 residues. The CDR3 DNA is TGTGCCACCAGCAGCGCAGGCGGGAGGTTCTCCGGGGAGCTGTTTTTT. This translates into CATSSAGGRFSGELFF.

The CDR3 loop is CASSNRTGARTEAFF. The CDR3 region has the DNA TGCGCCAGCAGCAACCGGACAGGGGCTCGCACTGAAGCTTTCTTT. The V call is TRBV5-1, the J call TRBJ1-1; 9 bases agree with TRBD1. The ends lost 4 bases at V and 4 bases at J; junction bases unmatched: 8. The CDR3 length is 15 residues. Germline CDR1 and CDR2: SGHRS and YFSETQ.